This T cell receptor (beta chain) was recorded in a study of T cells in Graves' hyperthyroidism and ophthalmopathy. Study information: Peripheral blood was obtained at initial diagnosis, preceding any treatment.

Hyperthyroidism of Graves' type that showed no ophthalmopathy progression within 18 months was stable. Patients were aged 18 to 65, had disease duration under 2 months, and had newly diagnosed hyperthyroidism. This clonotype was seen a handful of times. TCR beta CDR3 region amplification was performed from RNA transcripts. HTBI primers drove first-round RT-PCR of the TCR CDR3. From the multiplex PCR reads, TCRdb called clonotypes with MiXCR, one entry per CDR3 protein. The sample carries roughly 330,000 distinct CDR3 sequences, 16% recorded once. The CDR3 covers 15 residues. CDR1 is SGHRS, CDR2 YFSETQ, per germline. Trimming pared 4 bases from V and 0 bases from J, leaving 11 bases between.

The sequenced material came from blood. The chain combines TRBV5-1 with TRBJ2-1; the D gene is possibly TRBD1 (5 bases). This sequence originates from a young man with Graves' hyperthyroidism. The CDR3 nucleotides read TGCGCCAGCAGCCCCAGGGTGAGCTCCTACAATGAGCAGTTCTTC. Translation gives CASSPRVSSYNEQFF.